The 8 T cell receptor beta chains listed next were all sequenced from one sample in a study of cytomegalovirus exposure and HLA in healthy donors. Assay: immunoSEQ multiplex PCR; the TCRdb copy retains only in-frame clones and omits some. The data show around 120,000 clones, about nine tenths seen once. The material sequenced was PBMCs. The receptors stem from a man between 18 and 29 years old in good health and CMV-seropositive.

The chain employs TRBV25-1 and TRBJ1-5; TRBD1 might be the D (6 bases). The CDR3 covers 14 residues. The ends were cut back, 6 bases at V and 5 bases at J, with 14 bases in the middle. Germline V gene sequence: CDR1 MGHDK, CDR2 SYGVNS. The CDR3 DNA reads as TGTGCCAGCAGCGAAACAGGGTTGCATCAGCCCCAGCATTTT. This codes for CASSETGLHQPQHF.

This clone was picked up one time. V and J are TRBV6-1 and TRBJ2-7; D is possibly TRBD1 (6 bases). Trimming cost V 11 bases and J 2 bases, with 16 bases left between them. Germline CDR1 reads MNHNS; CDR2 reads SASEGT. The CDR3 totals 13 residues. The CDR3, as DNA: TGTGCCGTCCGGGACACCCTGACCTACGAGCAGTACTTC. Protein sequence: CAVRDTLTYEQYF.

This clone was picked up one time. The chain has TRBV6-4 and TRBJ1-1; no definite D call. Germline-derived CDR1 and CDR2 are MRHNA and SNTAGT. The CDR3 has 14 residues. The V gene lost 2 bases and the J gene lost 4 bases, with 11 bases spanning the gap. The CDR3 is CASSDGVEGTEAFF. CDR3 sequence (DNA): TGTGCCAGCAGTGACGGCGTCGAGGGCACTGAAGCTTTCTTT.

V usage is TRBV2 and J usage is TRBJ1-6, with TRBD1 as a possible D gene (5 bases). In germline, CDR1 is SNHLY, CDR2 FYNNEI. CDR3 length: 14 amino acids. The V gene lost 4 bases and the J gene lost 7 bases, with 11 bases spanning the gap. CDR3 loop: CASSGGRANSPLHF. The CDR3 DNA is TGTGCCAGCAGTGGGGGCAGGGCCAATTCACCCCTCCACTTT.

The rearrangement joins TRBV27 to TRBJ2-1; 7 nucleotides agree with TRBD1. The CDR3 extends over 14 amino acids. The germline V gene encodes CDR1 MNHEY and CDR2 SMNVEV (reference sequence). The J segment lost 0 bases and the V segment lost 10 bases, leaving 6 bases of the junction unmatched. The CDR3 coding sequence is TGTGCCACCGTACCAGGGGGCTCCTACAATGAGCAGTTCTTC. Translated, it gives CATVPGGSYNEQFF.

The rearrangement uses TRBV20-1 and TRBJ2-1; D is ambiguous. Germline CDR1 reads DFQATT; CDR2 reads SNEGSKA (reference sequence). The CDR3 runs to 11 residues. V shed 1 base and J shed 14 bases, with 12 bases lying between them. In DNA, the CDR3 is TGCAGTGCTAGAGGAGCTAGAATCAAGTTCTTC. Amino acid sequence: CSARGARIKFF.

This chain joins TRBV5-1 and TRBJ2-1, with D possibly matching TRBD1 (6 bases). V was shortened by 0 bases and J by 3 bases, with 13 bases between the two germline ends. This CDR3 has 16 residues. Per germline, CDR1 SGHRS and CDR2 YFSETQ. The CDR3 nucleotides read TGCGCCAGCAGCTTGGAATCCACAGGGATCTACAATGAGCAGTTCTTC. This sequence encodes CASSLESTGIYNEQFF.

V usage is TRBV2 and J usage is TRBJ1-2; tentatively, D is TRBD1 (6 bases). Per germline, CDR1 SNHLY and CDR2 FYNNEI. V lost 8 bases and J 1 base, leaving 14 bases between the germline ends. The length of the CDR3 is 14 residues. CDR3 in amino acids: CASLPWDNNYGYTF. The DNA for the CDR3 is TGTGCCAGCCTCCCCTGGGACAATAACTATGGCTACACCTTC.